A single sample gave rise to the 24 T cell receptor beta chains below, sequenced in a study of blood T cell repertoires in COVID-19. Data came from immunoSEQ multiplex PCR; TCRdb stores just in-frame clones and leaves some out. Found here are some 110,000 clones, around 83% of them singletons; the top ten hold 1.1% to 1.5%. The sample consisted of peripheral blood. These receptors were taken from a man aged 35 to 55 with acute or convalescent COVID-19.

V usage is TRBV6-5 and J usage is TRBJ1-3, with D unresolved. Germline V lookup: CDR1 MNHEY, CDR2 SVGAGI. The CDR3 loop spans 14 amino acids. The CDR3: CATGEVERGNTIYF. CDR3 bases: TGTGCTACTGGGGAGGTGGAACGTGGAAACACCATATATTTT.

The V call is TRBV9, the J call TRBJ2-5; 8 positions match TRBD2. Germline V gives CDR1 SGDLS, CDR2 YYNGEE. With 0 bases clipped from V and 5 bases from J, the junction kept 9 bases outside the gene matches. The CDR3 covers 16 residues. CDR3 in DNA: TGTGCCAGCAGCGTAGGAGGGCGGGGGGTACGGGAGACCCAGTACTTC. Encoded protein: CASSVGGRGVRETQYF.

V and J are TRBV11-1 and TRBJ2-1; 7 bases agree with TRBD1. The CDR3 is 14 residues long. With V trimmed by 4 bases and J by 7 bases, 7 bases remained unmatched. Germline CDR1 SGHAT, CDR2 FQDESV (reference sequence). CDR3 amino acids: CASSSGQIRNEQFF. CDR3 in DNA: TGTGCCAGCAGCTCGGGACAGATCAGGAATGAGCAGTTCTTC.

The chain carries TRBV18 and TRBJ1-2; D unresolved. The CDR3 runs 14 residues. Trimming removed 1 base at V and 7 bases at J, with 13 bases between. Per the germline V gene, CDR1 is KGHSH and CDR2 is LQKENI. The CDR3 bases are TGTGCCAGCTCACCACAGGCGGTCGGTCTTGGCTACACCTTC. Translating gives CASSPQAVGLGYTF.

The chain employs TRBV10-2 and TRBJ1-2, with 7 bases matching TRBD1. The V gene end was trimmed by 6 bases and the J gene end by 8 bases; junction bases not matched to a gene: 6. CDR1 is WSHSY and CDR2 is SAAADI in the germline V gene. CDR3 length equals 12 residues. CDR3 loop: CASRGQRRGYTF. CDR3 sequence (DNA): TGCGCCAGCAGGGGACAGAGGCGCGGCTACACCTTC.

The chain has TRBV29-1 and TRBJ1-1; 8 nucleotides align to TRBD1. The CDR3 covers 12 residues. V dropped 4 bases and J dropped 7; count of bases not matched to a gene: 5. Germline-derived CDR1 and CDR2 are SQVTM and ANQGSEA. The CDR3 spells CSVGQGKDEAFF. The CDR3 region has the DNA TGCAGCGTTGGACAGGGGAAGGATGAAGCTTTCTTT.

The chain is built from TRBV3-1 (or the pseudogene TRBV3-2) and TRBJ2-1, with D possibly TRBD2 on 7 matching bases. This CDR3 contains 16 residues. Germline V lookup: CDR1 LGHDT, CDR2 YNNKEL (reference sequence). V shed 1 base and J shed 2 bases, with 12 bases lying between them. The CDR3 nucleotides read TGTGCCAGCAGCCAAGGAAGGGGGACTACCTACAATGAGCAGTTCTTC. Translated, it gives CASSQGRGTTYNEQFF.

This clone is a singleton in its sample. The gene calls are TRBV9 and TRBJ2-3; 7 positions agree with TRBD1. Germline lookup yields CDR1 SGDLS and CDR2 YYNGEE. This CDR3 has 15 amino acids. The trim removed 3 bases at V and 5 bases at J, leaving 9 bases unmatched. The CDR3 nucleotides are TGTGCCAGCAGCGGCCGACAGGGTCGGGGAGATACGCAGTATTTT. Translation gives CASSGRQGRGDTQYF.

This chain uses TRBV9 with TRBJ1-6; no clear D gene. In germline, CDR1 is SGDLS, CDR2 YYNGEE. The CDR3 is made up of 13 amino acids. V was cut by 4 bases and J by 7 bases, with 9 bases left in between. DNA for the CDR3: TGTGCCAGCAGCAGGGAGGGAAATTCACCCCTCCACTTT. Protein: CASSREGNSPLHF.

This clone occurred once. The DNA of the CDR3 is TGTGCCAGCAGCAAAGGGGAGGACGGGGTAACCTCCTACGAGCAGTACTTC. It codes for CASSKGEDGVTSYEQYF. V usage is TRBV21-1 and J usage is TRBJ2-7; the DNA was not compared with TRBD2, the D call given in the table. TRBV21-1 is a recognized pseudogene. The CDR3 length is 17 residues.

The rearrangement uses TRBV18 and TRBJ2-5; 7 bases map to TRBD1. Trimming removed 4 bases from V and 5 bases from J; junction bases left unmatched: 1. The CDR3 has 12 residues. The germline CDR1 and CDR2 sequences are KGHSH and LQKENI. The CDR3 DNA follows: TGTGCCAGCTCACGGGGACAGGAGACCCAGTACTTC. Its protein is CASSRGQETQYF.

CDR3: CASSGHKEKLFF. Written as DNA, the CDR3 is TGTGCCAGCAGTGGGCATAAAGAAAAACTGTTTTTT. V and J are TRBV3-1 (or the pseudogene TRBV3-2) and TRBJ1-4; no reliable D call. From germline, CDR1 is LGHDT and CDR2 YNNKEL (reference sequence). The V end lost 6 bases, the J end lost 8 bases, and 10 bases lay between the germline ends. The CDR3 spans 12 residues.

V gene TRBV7-8 combines with J gene TRBJ2-7; maybe TRBD1 (6 bases). Per germline, CDR1 SGHVS and CDR2 FQNEAQ. This CDR3 region has 13 residues. For the CDR3, the DNA is TGTGCTTCAGGGGCGGGTGACACCTACGAGCAGTACTTC. Translated, it gives CASGAGDTYEQYF. The full variable domain, completed using reference TRBV7-8 and TRBJ2-7, is GAGVSQSPRYKVAKRGQDVALRCDPISGHVSLFWYQQALGQGPEFLTYFQNEAQLDKSGLPSDRFFAERPEGSVSTLKIQRTQQEDSAVYLCASGAGDTYEQYFGPGTRLTVT.

This rearrangement joins TRBV7-6 to TRBJ2-2, with 8 bases lining up with TRBD2. Germline CDR1 SGHVS, CDR2 FNYEAQ. This CDR3 has 16 residues. With V trimmed by 1 base and J by 4 bases, 5 bases remained unmatched. CDR3 sequence (DNA): TGTGCCAGCAGCTTAGTTGCGGGAGGTGTCACCGGGGAGCTGTTTTTT. It translates to CASSLVAGGVTGELFF.

V usage is TRBV2 and J usage is TRBJ2-5; tentatively, D is TRBD2 (6 bases). The length of the CDR3 is 15 residues. The germline V gene has CDR1 SNHLY and CDR2 FYNNEI. Trimming removed 1 base from V and 2 bases from J, with 11 bases in between. This CDR3 reads CASSEGRGLQETQYF. The CDR3 bases are TGTGCCAGCAGTGAAGGGAGGGGCCTACAAGAGACCCAGTACTTC.

The chain uses TRBV28 and TRBJ1-3; possible D gene TRBD1, 6 bases. The V gene lost 4 bases and the J gene lost 5 bases, with 9 bases spanning the gap. The CDR3 totals 13 residues. Germline V CDR1 and CDR2: MDHEN, SYDVKM. This CDR3 is CASSSGQRNTIYF. DNA of the CDR3: TGTGCCAGCAGTTCCGGACAGCGAAACACCATATATTTT.

The chain has TRBV28 and TRBJ1-5; D possibly corresponds to TRBD1 (5 bases). Trimming took off 4 bases at V and 8 bases at J, with 9 bases between the two ends. The CDR3 sequence is 12 residues long. Looked up from germline, CDR1 is MDHEN and CDR2 is SYDVKM. CDR3 in amino acids: CASSSAGKPQHF. DNA for the CDR3: TGTGCCAGCAGTTCTGCAGGGAAGCCCCAGCATTTT. The full variable domain, in which reference TRBV28 and TRBJ1-5 provide the parts outside the CDR3, is DVKVTQSSRYLVKRTGEKVFLECVQDMDHENMFWYRQDPGLGLRLIYFSYDVKMKEKGDIPEGYSVSREKKERFSLILESASTNQTSMYLCASSSAGKPQHFGDGTRLSIL.

This clone was found a few times. This chain's CDR3 is CASGRTSGYLVTDTQYF. CDR3 DNA: TGTGCCAGCGGGAGGACTAGCGGGTACCTTGTCACAGATACGCAGTATTTT. The genes are TRBV9 and TRBJ2-3, with TRBD2 matching 11 bases. J lost 2 bases, V lost 7 bases, and 12 bases had no gene match. Germline V gives CDR1 SGDLS, CDR2 YYNGEE. The CDR3 sequence is 17 residues long. Full variable domain (rest looked up from reference TRBV9 and TRBJ2-3): DSGVTQTPKHLITATGQRVTLRCSPRSGDLSVYWYQQSLDQGLQFLIQYYNGEERAKGNILERFSAQQFPDLHSELNLSSLELGDSALYFCASGRTSGYLVTDTQYFGPGTRLTVL.

V gene TRBV6-2 or TRBV6-3 combines with J gene TRBJ2-7; possibly TRBD1 for D (6 bases). CDR1 and CDR2 (germline): MNHEY, SVGEGT. V was shortened by 5 bases and J by 7 bases, with 15 bases between the two germline ends. The CDR3 length is 13 residues. CDR3 nucleotides: TGTGCCAGCAGTCCACAGGGATTTTGGGAGCAGTACTTC. Amino acids: CASSPQGFWEQYF.

This clone was recorded only once. The V gene is TRBV7-2, the J gene TRBJ2-5, with 9 bases aligning to TRBD2. The length of the CDR3 is 17 residues. V lost 1 base to trimming and J lost 2 bases; unmatched junction nucleotides: 8. Germline values: CDR1 SGHTA, CDR2 FQGNSA. In nucleotides, the CDR3 is TGTGCCAGCAGCTTAGGCGGGCTAGCGGGGCCACAAGAGACCCAGTACTTC. This codes for CASSLGGLAGPQETQYF.

This clone has only a few counts. The chain carries TRBV4-2 and TRBJ2-5; 7 positions match TRBD1. Germline trimming cut 4 bases from V and 1 base from J; bases unmatched to any gene: 9. The CDR3 totals 16 residues. Germline V CDR1 and CDR2: LGHNA, YNFKEQ. This CDR3 is CASSRNRGSSQETQYF. Here the CDR3 DNA reads TGTGCCAGCAGCCGCAACAGGGGCTCTAGCCAAGAGACCCAGTACTTC.

CDR3 coding DNA: TGTGCCAGCAGCCAAGAAAATCTAGAAAAAGAGACCCAGTACTTC. Its protein product is CASSQENLEKETQYF. The chain combines TRBV4-2 with TRBJ2-5, with unresolved D. Trimming cost V 0 bases and J 3 bases, with 11 bases left between them. CDR1 and CDR2 (germline): LGHNA, YNFKEQ. The CDR3 runs 15 residues.

V is TRBV5-1 and J is TRBJ1-1; D might be TRBD1 (5 bases). The CDR3 runs 14 residues. V lost 4 bases to trimming and J lost 4 bases, with 14 bases between them. Germline V gene lookup returns CDR1 SGHRS and CDR2 YFSETQ. The DNA for the CDR3 is TGCGCCAGCAGCATTGGGGGGGTTTTCACTGAAGCTTTCTTT. This sequence encodes CASSIGGVFTEAFF.

This chain's CDR3 is CASSSASSTDTQYF. The CDR3 region has the DNA TGTGCCAGCAGCTCTGCGTCTAGCACAGATACGCAGTATTTT. The genes are TRBV11-3 and TRBJ2-3; no clear D gene. Germline lookup yields CDR1 SGHNT and CDR2 YENEEA. CDR3 length equals 14 residues. Trimming pared 4 bases from V and 0 bases from J, leaving 8 bases between.